The clone carrying this T cell receptor (beta chain) was recorded a few times. Its antigen is unknown. This sample was included in a study of cytomegalovirus exposure and HLA in healthy donors. Overall study findings and caveats: As confirmed in vitro, a few CMV-associated chains were specific for CMV antigens. The authors later found HLA-associated TCR beta chains more clonally expanded than equally common others. The study designated over 150 TCR beta chains cytomegalovirus-associated.

Vbeta (60) and Jbeta (13) primers were used in the PCR. Profiled with immunoSEQ multiplex PCR; TCRdb holds only in-frame clones, not every one. This sample has 100,000 to 150,000 clones; over 75% occur once, and the top ten carry under 6%. V dropped 6 bases and J dropped 4 bases, with 11 bases sitting between them. The CDR3 runs to 13 residues. Germline lookup yields CDR1 MNHNS and CDR2 SASEGT. The sequence was collected from a man in his thirties or forties in good health and CMV-seronegative. Sequencing used PBMCs. The chain is built from TRBV6-1 and TRBJ2-3; perhaps TRBD1 as D (5 bases). The CDR3 coding sequence is TGTGCCAGCAGATTATCAGGGTCAGATACGCAGTATTTT. Protein sequence: CASRLSGSDTQYF.